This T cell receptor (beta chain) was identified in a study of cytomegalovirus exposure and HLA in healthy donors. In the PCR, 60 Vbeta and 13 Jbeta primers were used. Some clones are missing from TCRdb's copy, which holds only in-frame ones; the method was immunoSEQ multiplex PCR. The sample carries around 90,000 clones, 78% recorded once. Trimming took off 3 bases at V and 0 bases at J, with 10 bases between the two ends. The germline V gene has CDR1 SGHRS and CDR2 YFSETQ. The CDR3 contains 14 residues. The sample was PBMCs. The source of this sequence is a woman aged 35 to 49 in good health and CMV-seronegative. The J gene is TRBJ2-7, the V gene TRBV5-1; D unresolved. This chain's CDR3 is CASSSRYSSYEQYF. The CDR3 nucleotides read TGCGCCAGCAGCTCACGGTATAGCTCCTACGAGCAGTACTTC.